This T cell receptor beta chain was documented in a study of control samples from healthy donors and cancer patients. The CDR3 has 12 amino acids. Germline V gene data show CDR1 as SEHNR and CDR2 as FQNEAQ (reference sequence). This clone appeared once. A read error may produce the germline difference seen at one junction end. TCRdb keeps only in-frame clones here, not all; method: immunoSEQ multiplex PCR. The sample yields 130,000 or so clones, roughly nine tenths seen once. This sequence joins TRBV7-9 and TRBJ2-7; 11 nucleotides agree with TRBD2. The sequenced material came from blood. This TCR was recovered from a man younger than 35 in good health. DNA for the CDR3: TGCGCTACTAGCGGGGGCTACTACGAGCAGTACTTC. Protein: CATSGGYYEQYF.